What follows are 16 T cell receptor beta chains derived from one specimen sequenced in a study of blood T cell repertoires in COVID-19. The method was immunoSEQ multiplex PCR; TCRdb's version includes in-frame clones alone and lacks a portion of them. The sample lists 300,000 to 400,000 clones; approximately 86% were seen once. The sample taken for sequencing was peripheral blood. The receptors originated from a woman aged 55-75 years with COVID-19, enrolled during active disease.

V and J are TRBV19 and TRBJ1-2; no clear D gene. With 3 bases removed from V and 1 base from J, the gap between germline ends came to 27 bases. CDR1 is LNHDA and CDR2 is SQIVND in the germline V gene (reference sequence). The CDR3 extends over 20 amino acids. The CDR3, as DNA: TGTGCCAGTAGTATTAGATCAGGATATTTAAAGGAGGAGGGTAACTATGGCTACACCTTC. It is translated as CASSIRSGYLKEEGNYGYTF.

The rearrangement links TRBV19 to TRBJ1-3, with D uncertain. This CDR3 spans 14 amino acids. The V end was cut by 10 bases, the J end by 3 bases, with 16 bases between. The germline V gene has CDR1 LNHDA and CDR2 SQIVND (reference sequence). As DNA, the CDR3 is TGTGCCACTCGGTCCGGGTCGATTGGAAACACCATATATTTT. Amino acid sequence: CATRSGSIGNTIYF.

In its sample, this clone was seen a few times. The gene calls are TRBV12-5 and TRBJ2-2; 9 bases align to TRBD1. V shed 10 bases, J shed 1 base, and the junction held 7 bases outside the gene matches. This CDR3 spans 15 amino acids. Per germline, CDR1 LGHNT and CDR2 FRNRAP. The DNA for the CDR3 is TGTGCTACCAACCCGGGACAGGGGAACACCGGGGAGCTGTTTTTT. Its protein product is CATNPGQGNTGELFF.

A remark on this clone: Within the sample, other DNA sequences also encode this same CDR3. The rearrangement joins TRBV6-5 to TRBJ1-1, with D hard to call. This CDR3 is built from 11 residues. The ends were cut back, 4 bases at V and 3 bases at J, with 3 bases in the middle. Germline CDR1 and CDR2: MNHEY and SVGAGI. The CDR3 bases are TGTGCCAGCAGTTCGTACACTGAAGCTTTCTTT. Translation: CASSSYTEAFF.

This clone was counted a single time. V and J are TRBV10-3 and TRBJ2-7, with TRBD2 matching 15 bases. V lost 5 bases and J lost 7; bases outside the gene matches: 3. The germline V gene encodes CDR1 ENHRY and CDR2 SYGVKD. CDR3 length equals 14 residues. CDR3 protein: CAISPGTSGGEQYF. The CDR3 DNA follows: TGTGCCATCAGTCCGGGGACTAGCGGGGGGGAGCAGTACTTC.

The chain combines TRBV10-1 with TRBJ2-3, with D perhaps matching TRBD2 (6 bases). This CDR3 region has 15 residues. The germline V and J ends were trimmed by 5 bases and 1 base, with 13 bases remaining between them. From germline, CDR1 is WNHNN and CDR2 SYGVQD (reference sequence). The CDR3 DNA reads as TGCGCCAGCAGTACCCCCCCGGGGGGCACAGATACGCAGTATTTT. Translation gives CASSTPPGGTDTQYF.

Remarks on this clone: The same CDR3 is also encoded by other DNA sequences in this sample. DNA for the CDR3: TGTGCCAGCAGCTTGGGAGGCTACAATGAGCAGTTCTTC. It codes for CASSLGGYNEQFF. This sequence joins TRBV5-4 and TRBJ2-1; D uncertain. CDR3 size: 13 residues. The ends were cut back, 0 bases at V and 3 bases at J, with 4 bases in the middle. Germline loops: CDR1 SGHNT, CDR2 YYREEE (reference sequence). Full variable domain (rest looked up from reference TRBV5-4 and TRBJ2-1): ETGVTQSPTHLIKTRGQQVTLRCSSQSGHNTVSWYQQALGQGPQFIFQYYREEENGRGNFPPRFSGLQFPNYSSELNVNALELDDSALYLCASSLGGYNEQFFGPGTRLTVL.

In DNA form, the CDR3 reads TGTGCCAGTAGTATATCCTCTCTAGCGGGGTTTAGCACAGATACGCAGTATTTT. Protein sequence: CASSISSLAGFSTDTQYF. The chain is built from TRBV19 and TRBJ2-3; 9 nucleotides align to TRBD2. CDR3 length equals 18 residues. CDR1 is LNHDA, CDR2 SQIVND, per germline (reference sequence). The trim removed 2 bases at V and 0 bases at J, leaving 9 bases unmatched.

The V and J genes are TRBV9 and TRBJ2-5, with a possible D match to TRBD2 (5 bases). Germline V gives CDR1 SGDLS, CDR2 YYNGEE. The V and J ends lost 4 bases and 2 bases respectively, with 15 bases between them. CDR3 length equals 15 residues. CDR3 in DNA: TGTGCCAGCAGCCCCCGGGGTGTCGCACAAGAGACCCAGTACTTC. This encodes CASSPRGVAQETQYF.

This clone was seen only once. The chain employs TRBV2 and TRBJ2-3; 7 bases fit TRBD2. In germline, CDR1 is SNHLY, CDR2 FYNNEI. After removal of 3 bases from V and 6 bases from J, the junction contained 9 bases not matched to a gene. The CDR3 is 15 residues long. In DNA, the CDR3 is TGTGCCAGCAGTGACAGGACTAGAGGCTCCGATACGCAGTATTTT. Translation: CASSDRTRGSDTQYF.

This clone was found a few times. V gene TRBV5-8 combines with J gene TRBJ2-7; D not certain. Germline assignment: CDR1 SGHTS and CDR2 YDEGEE. CDR3 size: 14 residues. Trimming pared 1 base from V and 0 bases from J, leaving 8 bases between. The CDR3 nucleotides read TGTGCCAGCAGCTTGCTTACAGACTCCTACGAGCAGTACTTC. It codes for CASSLLTDSYEQYF.

The V gene is TRBV5-1, the J gene TRBJ2-5; D is unclear. The V end was cut by 1 base, the J end by 4 bases, with 14 bases between. In germline, CDR1 is SGHRS, CDR2 YFSETQ. This CDR3 region has 15 residues. CDR3 sequence reads: CASSLSHSGGETQYF. CDR3 nucleotide sequence: TGCGCCAGCAGCTTGAGCCATTCGGGTGGAGAGACCCAGTACTTC.

The rearrangement joins TRBV7-9 to TRBJ2-5; 7 nucleotides match TRBD2. This CDR3 is built from 13 residues. Germline V gene lookup returns CDR1 SEHNR and CDR2 FQNEAQ (reference sequence). Trimming removed 6 bases from V and 5 bases from J; junction bases left unmatched: 6. CDR3 coding DNA: TGTGCCAGCAGTCCTAGCGGTTGGGAGACCCAGTACTTC. This gives the protein CASSPSGWETQYF.

The chain carries TRBV13 and TRBJ2-7; TRBD1 agrees at 9 bases. J was trimmed by 4 bases and V by 2 bases; bases with no gene match: 9. Germline V gene lookup returns CDR1 PRHDT and CDR2 FYEKMQ (reference sequence). The CDR3 has 16 residues. The CDR3 is CASSLPQDRGYYEQYF. CDR3 DNA: TGTGCCAGCAGCTTACCCCAGGACAGGGGTTATTACGAGCAGTACTTC.

The V and J genes are TRBV7-2 and TRBJ2-7; D possibly corresponds to TRBD2 (6 bases). The germline V gene encodes CDR1 SGHTA and CDR2 FQGNSA. This CDR3 has 15 residues. The V and J ends lost 1 base and 3 bases respectively, with 13 bases between them. CDR3 region: CASSLDFSGYYEQYF. In nucleotides, the CDR3 is TGTGCCAGCAGCTTAGATTTTAGCGGATACTACGAGCAGTACTTC.

The rearrangement joins TRBV13 to TRBJ2-1, with TRBD2 matching 8 bases. V lost 4 bases, J lost 7 bases, and 6 bases stayed unmatched. Per the germline V gene, CDR1 is PRHDT and CDR2 is FYEKMQ (reference sequence). The CDR3 loop spans 14 amino acids. The CDR3 region is CASSSSGGPNEQFF. CDR3 coding DNA: TGTGCCAGCAGCTCCAGCGGGGGTCCAAATGAGCAGTTCTTC.